Listed below are T cell receptor beta chains from one sample, sequenced in a study of early T cells in non-severe SARS-CoV-2 infection. A single record per CDR3 protein comes from TCRdb applying MiXCR to the 5' RACE reads. The top ten clones hold about 4.2% of a sample with approximately 65,000 distinct CDR3 sequences, around 14% of them seen once. The sequenced sample consisted of whole blood. The receptors shown here come from an adult who was a healthcare worker with PCR-confirmed SARS-CoV-2 infection or an uninfected control (not recorded which). Both conserved end residues are part of each CDR3. Fields, in order: clone size, J gene, V gene, D gene, CDR3 protein, CDR3 DNA. D genes are given only for firm matches. Clone size is given for some rows only: seen once, a few or many times, or a class if the clone is expanded.

clone size: many; J gene: TRBJ1-1; V gene: TRBV20-1; D gene: -; CDR3 protein: CSARSGAGYGTEAFF; CDR3 DNA: TGCAGTGCTAGATCTGGCGCGGGGTACGGTACTGAAGCTTTCTTT
clone size: many; J gene: TRBJ2-7; V gene: TRBV27; D gene: TRBD2; CDR3 protein: CATGREGGPYEQYF; CDR3 DNA: TGTGCCACCGGCCGGGAGGGAGGCCCCTACGAGCAGTACTTC
clone size: -; J gene: TRBJ2-1; V gene: TRBV29-1; D gene: -; CDR3 protein: CSVDFMVGDEQFF; CDR3 DNA: TGCAGCGTTGATTTCATGGTTGGGGATGAGCAGTTCTTC
clone size: -; J gene: TRBJ2-7; V gene: TRBV10-1; D gene: -; CDR3 protein: CASSESGGYEQYF; CDR3 DNA: TGCGCCAGCAGTGAGTCAGGGGGTTACGAGCAGTACTTC
clone size: many; J gene: TRBJ2-1; V gene: TRBV24-1; D gene: -; CDR3 protein: CATSDPAGGGSEQFF; CDR3 DNA: TGTGCCACCAGTGATCCAGCCGGCGGGGGCAGTGAGCAGTTCTTC
clone size: -; J gene: TRBJ1-6; V gene: TRBV6-5; D gene: -; CDR3 protein: CASRRTRESSYNSPLHF; CDR3 DNA: TGTGCCAGCAGAAGGACCCGAGAGAGCTCCTATAATTCACCCCTCCACTTT
clone size: -; J gene: TRBJ2-4; V gene: TRBV11-2; D gene: TRBD1; CDR3 protein: CASSLGPGGIQYF; CDR3 DNA: TGTGCCAGCAGCTTAGGCCCAGGGGGCATTCAGTACTTC
clone size: few; J gene: TRBJ1-2; V gene: TRBV5-6; D gene: -; CDR3 protein: CASSVQGNYGYTF; CDR3 DNA: TGTGCCAGCAGCGTACAGGGAAACTATGGCTACACCTTC
clone size: -; J gene: TRBJ2-7; V gene: TRBV12-3/TRBV12-4; D gene: -; CDR3 protein: CASSPDISEQYF; CDR3 DNA: TGTGCCAGCAGTCCGGACATCTCCGAGCAGTACTTC
clone size: many; J gene: TRBJ1-1; V gene: TRBV18; D gene: -; CDR3 protein: CASSPPRGGSDTEAFF; CDR3 DNA: TGTGCCAGCTCACCACCGCGTGGGGGGTCAGACACTGAAGCTTTCTTT
clone size: many; J gene: TRBJ2-1; V gene: TRBV5-8; D gene: -; CDR3 protein: CASSLGGRNEQFF; CDR3 DNA: TGTGCCAGCAGCTTGGGAGGTAGAAATGAGCAGTTCTTC
clone size: many; J gene: TRBJ2-7; V gene: TRBV19; D gene: -; CDR3 protein: CASKGPNSYEQYF; CDR3 DNA: TGTGCCAGTAAAGGGCCGAACTCCTACGAGCAGTACTTC
clone size: -; J gene: TRBJ2-5; V gene: TRBV5-1; D gene: TRBD2; CDR3 protein: CASSPSSGKTQYF; CDR3 DNA: TGCGCCAGCAGCCCTTCTAGCGGGAAGACCCAGTACTTC
clone size: -; J gene: TRBJ1-2; V gene: TRBV6-2/TRBV6-3; D gene: -; CDR3 protein: CASSPEGVHPYGYTF; CDR3 DNA: TGTGCCAGCAGTCCGGAGGGGGTGCACCCCTATGGCTACACCTTC
clone size: few; J gene: TRBJ1-1; V gene: TRBV7-6; D gene: -; CDR3 protein: CASSLTDGTNTEAFF; CDR3 DNA: TGTGCCAGCAGCTTAACGGACGGCACGAACACTGAAGCTTTCTTT
clone size: -; J gene: TRBJ2-3; V gene: TRBV20-1; D gene: -; CDR3 protein: CSARAGLGDTQYF; CDR3 DNA: TGCAGTGCTAGAGCCGGGCTGGGGGATACGCAGTATTTT
clone size: -; J gene: TRBJ2-5; V gene: TRBV5-1; D gene: -; CDR3 protein: CASSLGSSQETQYF; CDR3 DNA: TGCGCCAGCAGCTTGGGGTCTAGCCAAGAGACCCAGTACTTC
clone size: -; J gene: TRBJ2-2; V gene: TRBV5-5; D gene: -; CDR3 protein: CASSLALPNTGELFF; CDR3 DNA: TGTGCCAGCAGCTTGGCACTCCCGAACACCGGGGAGCTGTTTTTT
clone size: few; J gene: TRBJ2-3; V gene: TRBV7-2; D gene: TRBD2; CDR3 protein: CASSLRGIYTDTQYF; CDR3 DNA: TGTGCCAGCAGCCTGCGGGGGATATACACAGATACGCAGTATTTT
clone size: few; J gene: TRBJ2-2; V gene: TRBV7-2; D gene: -; CDR3 protein: CASSLFLNPNTGELFF; CDR3 DNA: TGTGCCAGCAGCTTATTCCTCAACCCTAACACCGGGGAGCTGTTTTTT
clone size: many; J gene: TRBJ1-1; V gene: TRBV6-5; D gene: -; CDR3 protein: CASSTGQKNRANTEAFF; CDR3 DNA: TGTGCCAGCAGCACCGGCCAAAAGAACAGGGCGAACACTGAAGCTTTCTTT
clone size: -; J gene: TRBJ2-1; V gene: TRBV6-6; D gene: -; CDR3 protein: CATRRQGGSDEQFF; CDR3 DNA: TGTGCCACCCGCCGGCAGGGGGGGTCCGATGAGCAGTTCTTC